This is a list of T cell receptor beta chains from one sample in a study of OX40 agonist ivuxolimab in advanced cancers. Produced via immunoSEQ multiplex PCR; TCRdb's table is partial and in-frame only. Of tens of thousands of clones in the sample, roughly nine tenths are singletons; the top ten hold 11% to 15%. Sequencing used CD4+ or CD8+ T cells sorted from blood, obtained in a trial of the OX40 agonist ivuxolimab. These receptors all come from an adult with an advanced solid tumor such as melanoma, head and neck, liver or kidney cancer. Each CDR3 is given with its conserved first and last residue. A D gene is named only where the DNA matches it firmly. The size entry is marked missing in some rows and otherwise reads once, few, many or a size class.

clone_size	v_call	d_call	j_call	cdr3_nt	cdr3_aa
.	TRBV9	TRBD2	TRBJ2-5	TGTGCCAGCTCTGAAGGACTAGCGGGAGCGGAGACCCAGTACTTC	CASSEGLAGAETQYF
.	TRBV4-2	TRBD2	TRBJ2-7	TGTGCCAGCACGGCGACTAGCGCACAAGCCCACGAGCAGTACTTC	CASTATSAQAHEQYF
.	TRBV19	TRBD2	TRBJ2-3	TGTGCCAGTAGCCCGCTGAGCGGGAGCGGGGTGGGTACGCAGTATTTT	CASSPLSGSGVGTQYF
.	TRBV7-2	TRBD2	TRBJ2-3	TGTGCCAGCAGTACGGGTAAAGCGGGAGGCCGAGGGGGGACGCAGTATTTT	CASSTGKAGGRGGTQYF
.	TRBV7-2	TRBD2	TRBJ2-5	TGTGCCAGCAGCGTTGGGACTACCAACCAAGAGACCCAGTACTTC	CASSVGTTNQETQYF
once	TRBV18	.	TRBJ2-3	TGTGCCAGCTCCCCGACTAGTAGCACAGATACGCAGTATTTT	CASSPTSSTDTQYF
.	TRBV5-1	.	TRBJ1-1	TGCGCCAGCAGCTTGTCAGCCCAGGCTGATGAAGCTTTCTTT	CASSLSAQADEAFF
once	TRBV11-1	TRBD2	TRBJ2-7	TGTGCCAGCAGCCCAATAGCGGGTAAACCCGAGCAGTACTTC	CASSPIAGKPEQYF
once	TRBV19	.	TRBJ2-6	TGTGCCAGTAGTATGGGGGGCCGGGTCTCTGGGGCCAACGTCCTGACTTTC	CASSMGGRVSGANVLTF
.	TRBV30	.	TRBJ1-5	TGTGCCTGGAACGGTGGCGCTCAGCCCCAGCATTTT	CAWNGGAQPQHF
.	TRBV28	.	TRBJ1-2	TGTGCCAGCAGTTCTACCCTAGGCAGGGGCAGAGGCTACACCTTC	CASSSTLGRGRGYTF
.	TRBV5-6	.	TRBJ2-7	TGTGCCAGCAGCTTTCGATCCACCTACGAGCAGTACTTC	CASSFRSTYEQYF
.	TRBV7-3	.	TRBJ1-6	TGTGCCAGCAGCCAAGGCAGGGGTTATTCACCCCTCCACTTT	CASSQGRGYSPLHF
few	TRBV5-1	TRBD2	TRBJ2-1	TGCGCCAGCAGCCAGGGGACTAGCGGGGGAGGGAATGAGCAGTTCTTC	CASSQGTSGGGNEQFF
.	TRBV5-6	.	TRBJ1-2	TGTGCCAGCACCATCTGGGGAAACTATGGCTACACCTTC	CASTIWGNYGYTF
.	TRBV29-1	.	TRBJ1-1	TGCAGCCTGACACGGAACACTGAAGCTTTCTTT	CSLTRNTEAFF
.	TRBV27	.	TRBJ2-4	TGTGCCAGCAGTTTCAACCCCCCGGATGGGGGAATTGGAAACATTCAGTACTTC	CASSFNPPDGGIGNIQYF
few	TRBV9	TRBD2	TRBJ2-7	TGTGCCAGCAGCGTAGAACCTAGCGGCTCCTACGAGCAGTACTTC	CASSVEPSGSYEQYF
.	TRBV6-1	.	TRBJ2-5	TGTGCCAGCAGTGAATCATGGCAGCCAGAGACCCAGTACTTC	CASSESWQPETQYF
.	TRBV28	.	TRBJ1-1	TGTGCCAGCAGTTTGACAGCTGGTGAAGCTTTCTTT	CASSLTAGEAFF
.	TRBV12-5	.	TRBJ2-3	TGTGCTAGTGGTTCCTGGACGGGTAACACAGATACGCAGTATTTT	CASGSWTGNTDTQYF
.	TRBV27	TRBD1	TRBJ2-7	TGTGCCAGCAGTTTTGGACAGGGGCTCTCCTACGAGCAGTACTTC	CASSFGQGLSYEQYF
.	TRBV7-2	.	TRBJ2-6	TGTGCCAGCAGCTTAGAGTCGGGGGCTGGGGCCAACGTCCTGACTTTC	CASSLESGAGANVLTF
.	TRBV7-9	.	TRBJ2-4	TGTGCCAGCAGCTTAGAACAGACCTCAAACATTCAGTACTTC	CASSLEQTSNIQYF
.	TRBV6-1	TRBD1	TRBJ2-7	TGTGCCAGCAGTGGGGACAGCCGCTACGAGCAGTACTTC	CASSGDSRYEQYF
.	TRBV12-5	.	TRBJ2-1	TGTGCTAGTGGTTTGATACGAGGACACTGGGAGCCGAGCTCCTACAATGAGCAGTTCTTC	CASGLIRGHWEPSSYNEQFF
.	TRBV7-2	.	TRBJ2-1	TGTGCCAGCAGCTACGGGACGATTGCCTACAATGAGCAGTTCTTC	CASSYGTIAYNEQFF
.	TRBV7-2	.	TRBJ2-5	TGTGCCAGCAGCTTAACGCGCGGCAACCCGTGGGAGACCCAGTACTTC	CASSLTRGNPWETQYF
.	TRBV29-1	TRBD2	TRBJ2-7	TGCAGCGTTGAGGGTAGCGGGAGGGGCGGGCAGTACTTC	CSVEGSGRGGQYF
.	TRBV2	TRBD2	TRBJ2-5	TGTGCCAGCGGCCTGGCTCTAGCGGGAGTCATGCAAGAGACCCAGTACTTC	CASGLALAGVMQETQYF
.	TRBV18	.	TRBJ2-7	TGTGCCAGCTCACTATCGGACCGATCGGGCGAGCAGTACTTC	CASSLSDRSGEQYF
.	TRBV11-3	.	TRBJ2-3	TGTGCCAGCAGGCTCCAAGATACGCAGTATTTT	CASRLQDTQYF
.	TRBV11-1	TRBD2	TRBJ2-7	TGTGCCAGCATGCCTGGGCTAGCGGGAGCAAGCTCCTACGAGCAGTACTTC	CASMPGLAGASSYEQYF
.	TRBV28	TRBD1	TRBJ1-4	TGTGCCAGCAGTTTATGGGACAGGGGGAATGAAAAACTGTTTTTT	CASSLWDRGNEKLFF
.	TRBV28	.	TRBJ2-7	TGTGCCAGCAGTTTCCTGGGACACCTATCGGAGCAGTACTTC	CASSFLGHLSEQYF
.	TRBV15	.	TRBJ2-7	TGCGCCACCAGCAGCGCCCCCGGGGGCCGGTACGAGCAGTACTTC	CATSSAPGGRYEQYF
.	TRBV7-8	TRBD2	TRBJ2-7	TGTGCCAGCAGCCGATCTACTAGCGGGAGTCCCTACGAGCAGTACTTC	CASSRSTSGSPYEQYF
.	TRBV4-1	TRBD1	TRBJ1-4	TGTGCCAGCAGCCAGGGACAGGGGGGTATTGAAAAACTGTTTTTT	CASSQGQGGIEKLFF
.	TRBV5-4	TRBD1	TRBJ1-1	TGTGCCAGCAGCTCACAAAGACAGGGGACCACTGAAGCTTTCTTT	CASSSQRQGTTEAFF
.	TRBV27	TRBD1	TRBJ1-1	TGTGCCAGCAGACCTCGACAGGGGCGCACTGAAGCTTTCTTT	CASRPRQGRTEAFF
.	TRBV7-2	.	TRBJ2-7	TGTGCCAGCAGCTTCTCAGGGGCCGAGCAGTACTTC	CASSFSGAEQYF
.	TRBV2	TRBD1	TRBJ2-1	TGTGCCAGCAGTGAAACCGACAGGGGGCAGTTCTTC	CASSETDRGQFF
.	TRBV5-1	.	TRBJ1-2	TGCGCCAGCAGCTTGGGACAGAACTATGGCTACACCTTC	CASSLGQNYGYTF
.	TRBV2	.	TRBJ2-5	TGTGCCAGCCACCCCTCGGGCCCGGGGGAGACCCAGTACTTC	CASHPSGPGETQYF
.	TRBV11-2	TRBD2	TRBJ2-1	TGTGCCAGCAGCCCAGGACTAGCGGAGTACAATGAGCAGTTCTTC	CASSPGLAEYNEQFF
.	TRBV14	TRBD1	TRBJ2-3	TGTGCCAGCAGCCAAGGGGGACAGGGTCGTCTTACGCAGTATTTT	CASSQGGQGRLTQYF
.	TRBV7-2	.	TRBJ1-5	TGTGCCAGCAGCGCAAGCAGCGGGAGGGATCAGCCCCAGCATTTT	CASSASSGRDQPQHF
.	TRBV5-1	.	TRBJ1-4	TGCGCCAGCAGCTTGGGCCCGGGGGCAATAGCTGAAAAACTGTTTTTT	CASSLGPGAIAEKLFF
.	TRBV7-3	.	TRBJ2-1	TGTGCCAGCAGCCCCAGCCGGAGCTCCTACAATGAGCAGTTCTTC	CASSPSRSSYNEQFF
.	TRBV5-1	.	TRBJ2-7	TGCGCCAGCAGGGGGGGCGGCTACGAGCAGTACTTC	CASRGGGYEQYF
.	TRBV6-1	.	TRBJ1-1	TGTGCCAGCAGACGGACAGCTGCTGAAGCTTTCTTT	CASRRTAAEAFF
.	TRBV5-1	.	TRBJ1-4	TGCGCCAGCAGCTTCAGTGCAACTAATGAAAAACTGTTTTTT	CASSFSATNEKLFF
.	TRBV28	.	TRBJ2-1	TGTGCCAGCAGAACCCGGGGGTACAATGAGCAGTTCTTC	CASRTRGYNEQFF
.	TRBV2	TRBD2	TRBJ2-1	TGTGCCAGCAGCCACGGGGAGCGGGAGTTTGCTGAGCAGTTCTTC	CASSHGEREFAEQFF
.	TRBV7-6	.	TRBJ2-2	TGTGCCAGCAGCGAAAATTCGGGACCTAACACCGGGGAGCTGTTTTTT	CASSENSGPNTGELFF
.	TRBV7-2	TRBD2	TRBJ2-3	TGTGCCAGCAGCCCCGGCGGGAGGGCCACAGATACGCAGTATTTT	CASSPGGRATDTQYF
.	TRBV19	.	TRBJ1-1	TGTGCCAGTAGTATCATGGGTGTCACTGAAGCTTTCTTT	CASSIMGVTEAFF
.	TRBV28	TRBD2	TRBJ2-7	TGTGCCAGCCGAACCGGGACTAGCGGGTCCTACGAGCAGTACTTC	CASRTGTSGSYEQYF
once	TRBV5-1	TRBD2	TRBJ2-7	TGCGCCAGCAGCTTGGTTAGCGGGTCGACCTACGAGCAGTACTTC	CASSLVSGSTYEQYF